These 21 T cell receptor beta chains originate from one sample sequenced in a study of blood T cell repertoires in COVID-19. TCRdb's table, derived via immunoSEQ multiplex PCR, lists solely in-frame clones and lacks some. The repertoire has 350,000 to 500,000 clones, about 88% of them found once; the top ten carry about 1.5%. The sequencing input was PBMCs or T cells enriched from blood (not recorded which). The receptors stem from a woman aged 18-29 years who had been exposed to COVID-19.

This sequence joins TRBV5-4 and TRBJ1-1; 7 nucleotides line up with TRBD1. The ends lost 4 bases at V and 3 bases at J; junction bases unmatched: 6. This CDR3 spans 14 amino acids. Germline assignment: CDR1 SGHNT and CDR2 YYREEE (reference sequence). CDR3 residues: CASSRGRGDTEAFF. The CDR3 DNA sequence: TGTGCCAGCAGCCGCGGCAGGGGGGACACTGAAGCTTTCTTT.

The chain recombines TRBV28 with TRBJ2-7; TRBD2 matches at 8 bases. V shed 5 bases and J 0 bases; nucleotides not matched to a gene: 9. The CDR3 sequence is 16 residues long. The germline gives CDR1 MDHEN, CDR2 SYDVKM. The DNA of the CDR3 is TGTGCCAGCAGTGGTTCGCTTAGCGGGGTCTCCTACGAGCAGTACTTC. Its protein is CASSGSLSGVSYEQYF.

The chain has TRBV28 and TRBJ1-1; the D gene is possibly TRBD1 (5 bases). Trimming pared 6 bases from V and 7 bases from J, leaving 12 bases between. This CDR3 is built from 12 residues. Germline V gives CDR1 MDHEN, CDR2 SYDVKM. CDR3 protein: CASSLPGVEAFF. In DNA, the CDR3 is TGTGCCAGCAGCCTCCCGGGGGTTGAAGCTTTCTTT.

For the CDR3, the DNA is TGTGCCAGCAGTTCTGGGACATCGCCCGTCAACACCTTC. Protein product: CASSSGTSPVNTF. V usage is TRBV28 and J usage is TRBJ1-2; D might be TRBD1 (6 bases). Germline V lookup: CDR1 MDHEN, CDR2 SYDVKM. V shed 4 bases and J shed 12 bases, with 18 bases lying between them. CDR3 length: 13 residues.

The chain carries TRBV4-1 and TRBJ2-7; 8 bases agree with TRBD1. The CDR3 loop spans 14 amino acids. V lost 5 bases, J lost 2 bases, and 5 bases stayed unmatched. Germline CDR1 reads MGHRA; CDR2 reads YSYEKL. In DNA, the CDR3 is TGCGCCAGCAGCGCCCGGACAGGGCCCTACGAGCAGTACTTC. It yields the protein CASSARTGPYEQYF.

V usage is TRBV7-6 and J usage is TRBJ1-5; TRBD1 aligns across 9 bases. The trim removed 4 bases at V and 4 bases at J, leaving 5 bases unmatched. Germline lookup yields CDR1 SGHVS and CDR2 FNYEAQ. This CDR3 contains 15 residues. The CDR3 sequence: CASSSGTGINQPQHF. DNA of the CDR3: TGTGCCAGCAGCTCCGGGACAGGGATTAATCAGCCCCAGCATTTT.

The gene calls are TRBV2 and TRBJ2-7; TRBD1 is a possible D gene (7 bases). Germline lookup yields CDR1 SNHLY and CDR2 FYNNEI. V lost 7 bases to trimming and J lost 0 bases, with 16 bases between them. CDR3 length: 15 residues. CDR3 loop: CASKSQGGSSYEQYF. The CDR3 coding sequence is TGTGCCAGCAAGAGTCAGGGGGGAAGCTCCTACGAGCAGTACTTC.

V usage is TRBV28 and J usage is TRBJ1-1; D might be TRBD1 (5 bases). V shed 8 bases and J shed 4 bases, with 8 bases lying between them. The CDR3 covers 11 residues. Germline V gene lookup returns CDR1 MDHEN and CDR2 SYDVKM. Written as DNA, the CDR3 is TGTGCCAGCCCCCAGGGCACTGAAGCTTTCTTT. Translated: CASPQGTEAFF. Variable domain in full (rest from reference TRBV28 and TRBJ1-1): DVKVTQSSRYLVKRTGEKVFLECVQDMDHENMFWYRQDPGLGLRLIYFSYDVKMKEKGDIPEGYSVSREKKERFSLILESASTNQTSMYLCASPQGTEAFFGQGTRLTVV.

The chain couples TRBV4-1 to TRBJ2-7, with 7 positions matching TRBD1. The CDR3 has 17 amino acids. V was clipped by 0 bases and J by 2 bases; unmatched bases: 10. The V gene's germline CDR1 is MGHRA and CDR2 YSYEKL. In DNA, the CDR3 is TGCGCCAGCAGCCAAGACCCCCCGACAGGGTCCCCCTACGAGCAGTACTTC. It codes for CASSQDPPTGSPYEQYF.

Written as DNA, the CDR3 is TGTGCCAGTAGTCTGCCTAGCGGGTTCTTCATGAACACTGAAGCTTTCTTT. Translation: CASSLPSGFFMNTEAFF. V and J are TRBV19 and TRBJ1-1; D remains unclear. Germline-derived CDR1 and CDR2 are LNHDA and SQIVND (reference sequence). V lost 5 bases and J 0 bases, leaving 19 bases between the germline ends. The CDR3 sequence is 17 residues long.

The chain is built from TRBV9 and TRBJ2-2, with 7 bases that match TRBD1. V was clipped by 3 bases and J by 2 bases; unmatched bases: 7. There are 16 residues in the CDR3. The germline CDR1 and CDR2 sequences are SGDLS and YYNGEE. The DNA for the CDR3 is TGTGCCAGCAGCGACCCTAACAGGGGTAACACCGGGGAGCTGTTTTTT. Its protein product is CASSDPNRGNTGELFF.

The rearrangement uses TRBV6-2 or TRBV6-3 and TRBJ1-1; TRBD1 might be the D (6 bases). The V gene's germline CDR1 is MNHEY and CDR2 SVGEGT. The germline V and J ends were trimmed by 5 bases and 0 bases, with 16 bases remaining between them. The CDR3 has 16 amino acids. CDR3 nucleotides: TGTGCCAGCAGTCGGCCGGGACACAGCTTGAACACTGAAGCTTTCTTT. It yields the protein CASSRPGHSLNTEAFF.

V gene TRBV30 combines with J gene TRBJ1-1; D is unclear. Germline loops: CDR1 GTSNPN, CDR2 SVGIG (reference sequence). The V end lost 3 bases, the J end lost 1 base, and 9 bases lay between the germline ends. The CDR3 runs to 13 residues. In DNA form, the CDR3 reads TGTGCCTGGAGGCTCGGCGGGAACACTGAAGCTTTCTTT. As protein: CAWRLGGNTEAFF.

This clone is a singleton in its sample. The chain employs TRBV10-1 and TRBJ2-1, with 12 bases lining up with TRBD2. The ends lost 3 bases at V and 2 bases at J; junction bases unmatched: 2. In germline, CDR1 is WNHNN, CDR2 SYGVQD (reference sequence). The CDR3 is 16 residues long. Written as DNA, the CDR3 is TGCGCCAGCAGTGACCTAGCGGGGGGGACCTACAATGAGCAGTTCTTC. It specifies CASSDLAGGTYNEQFF.

The gene calls are TRBV7-2 and TRBJ2-2, with D tentatively TRBD2 (7 bases). V was trimmed by 2 bases and J by 4 bases, leaving 14 bases between them. CDR3 length equals 16 residues. From germline, CDR1 is SGHTA and CDR2 FQGNSA. CDR3 amino acids: CASSLMSRGGTGELFF. CDR3 bases: TGTGCCAGCAGCTTAATGTCAAGGGGGGGCACCGGGGAGCTGTTTTTT.

CDR3 nucleotides: TGTGCCAGCAGCTTAGTGGGGACAGAGGATCAGCCCCAGCATTTT. Translated, it gives CASSLVGTEDQPQHF. This rearrangement joins TRBV7-2 to TRBJ1-5; TRBD1 agrees at 7 bases. Germline CDR1 SGHTA, CDR2 FQGNSA. V lost 1 base, J lost 5 bases, and 5 bases stayed unmatched. This CDR3 is 15 amino acids long.

V usage is TRBV9 and J usage is TRBJ2-5; D might be TRBD2 (6 bases). The ends were cut back, 0 bases at V and 5 bases at J, with 17 bases in the middle. CDR1 and CDR2 from the germline V gene are SGDLS and YYNGEE. This CDR3 spans 16 amino acids. The CDR3 sequence: CASSVGVSGEVETQYF. The CDR3 DNA follows: TGTGCCAGCAGCGTAGGCGTTTCGGGAGAGGTCGAGACCCAGTACTTC.

The V and J genes are TRBV4-2 and TRBJ2-7; the D is unclear. The CDR3 covers 12 residues. The germline CDR1 and CDR2 sequences are LGHNA and YNFKEQ. Trimming cost V 4 bases and J 0 bases, with 4 bases left between them. The CDR3 sequence is CASSPSSYEQYF. CDR3 in DNA: TGTGCCAGCAGCCCGAGCTCCTACGAGCAGTACTTC.

This chain joins TRBV3-1 (or the pseudogene TRBV3-2) and TRBJ1-2, with 9 bases matching TRBD1. With V trimmed by 4 bases and J by 5 bases, 8 bases remained unmatched. Germline values: CDR1 LGHDT, CDR2 YNNKEL (reference sequence). This CDR3 region has 15 residues. CDR3 nucleotides: TGTGCCAGCAGCCCCGGGACAGGGACTTCATATGGCTACACCTTC. It codes for CASSPGTGTSYGYTF.

The J gene is TRBJ1-5, the V gene TRBV7-9; D uncertain. This CDR3 has 15 amino acids. Looked up from germline, CDR1 is SEHNR and CDR2 is FQNEAQ (reference sequence). V lost 1 base to trimming and J lost 0 bases, with 7 bases between them. CDR3 nucleotide sequence: TGTGCCAGCAGCTTAGGCAGTTATAGCAATCAGCCCCAGCATTTT. It codes for CASSLGSYSNQPQHF.

This chain connects TRBV2 to TRBJ2-7, with D perhaps TRBD1 (6 bases). V gave up 7 bases and J gave up 4 bases, with 20 bases separating them. Germline-derived CDR1 and CDR2 are SNHLY and FYNNEI. The CDR3 length is 15 residues. The CDR3 bases are TGTGCCAGCATTATGACAAGGACAGTGGTTTACGAGCAGTACTTC. Translated, it gives CASIMTRTVVYEQYF.